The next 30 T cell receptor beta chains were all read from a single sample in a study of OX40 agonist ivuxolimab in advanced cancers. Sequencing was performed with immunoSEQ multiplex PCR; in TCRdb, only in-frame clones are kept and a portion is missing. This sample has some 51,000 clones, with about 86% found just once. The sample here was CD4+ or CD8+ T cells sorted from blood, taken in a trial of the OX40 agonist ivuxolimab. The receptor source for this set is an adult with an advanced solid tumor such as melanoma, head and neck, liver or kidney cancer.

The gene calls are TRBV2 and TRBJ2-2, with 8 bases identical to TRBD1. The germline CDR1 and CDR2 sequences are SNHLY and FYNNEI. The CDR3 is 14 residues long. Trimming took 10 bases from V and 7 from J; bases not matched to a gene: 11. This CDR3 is CATRAGGIGGELFF. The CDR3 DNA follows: TGTGCCACCCGGGCAGGGGGCATCGGCGGGGAGCTGTTTTTT.

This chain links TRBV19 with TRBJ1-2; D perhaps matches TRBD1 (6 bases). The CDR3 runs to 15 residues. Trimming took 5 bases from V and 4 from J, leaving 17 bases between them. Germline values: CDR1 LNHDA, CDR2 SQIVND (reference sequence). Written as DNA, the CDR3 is TGTGCCAGTAGTGGCAACAGGGACTTTGGCTATGGCTACACCTTC. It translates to CASSGNRDFGYGYTF.

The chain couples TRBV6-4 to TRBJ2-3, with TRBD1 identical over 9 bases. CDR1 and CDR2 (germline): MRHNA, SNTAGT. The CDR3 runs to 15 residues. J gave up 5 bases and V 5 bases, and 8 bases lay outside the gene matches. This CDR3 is CASSTGTGSGDTQYF. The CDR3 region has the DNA TGTGCCAGCAGTACCGGGACAGGGTCGGGAGATACGCAGTATTTT.

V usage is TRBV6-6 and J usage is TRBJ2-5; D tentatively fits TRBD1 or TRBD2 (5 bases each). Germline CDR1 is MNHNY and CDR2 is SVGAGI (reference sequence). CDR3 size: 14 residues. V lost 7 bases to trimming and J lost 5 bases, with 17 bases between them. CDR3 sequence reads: CASKVAGSQETQYF. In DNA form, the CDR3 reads TGTGCCAGCAAGGTAGCAGGGAGTCAGGAGACCCAGTACTTC.

The CDR3 reads CASSLGRQETQYF. The CDR3, as DNA: TGTGCCAGCAGTTTGGGCAGACAAGAGACCCAGTACTTC. The chain has TRBV2 and TRBJ2-5; no clear D gene. V was cut by 5 bases and J by 2 bases, with 9 bases left in between. Germline V lookup: CDR1 SNHLY, CDR2 FYNNEI. CDR3 size: 13 residues.

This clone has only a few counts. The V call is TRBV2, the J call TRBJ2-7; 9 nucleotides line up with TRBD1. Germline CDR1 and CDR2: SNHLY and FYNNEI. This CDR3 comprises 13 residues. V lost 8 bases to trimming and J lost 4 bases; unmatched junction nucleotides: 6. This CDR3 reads CASAGDRVYEQYF. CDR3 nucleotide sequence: TGTGCCAGCGCCGGGGACAGGGTTTACGAGCAGTACTTC.

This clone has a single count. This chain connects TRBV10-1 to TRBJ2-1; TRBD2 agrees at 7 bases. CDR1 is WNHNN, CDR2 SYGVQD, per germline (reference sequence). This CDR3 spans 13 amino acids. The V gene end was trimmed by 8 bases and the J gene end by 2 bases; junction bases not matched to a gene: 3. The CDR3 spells CASRGGTYNEQFF. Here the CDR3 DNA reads TGCGCCAGCCGCGGGGGAACCTACAATGAGCAGTTCTTC.

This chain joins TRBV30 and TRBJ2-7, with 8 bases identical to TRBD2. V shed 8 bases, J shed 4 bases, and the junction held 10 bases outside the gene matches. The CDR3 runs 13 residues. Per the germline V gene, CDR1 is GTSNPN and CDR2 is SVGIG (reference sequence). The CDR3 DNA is TGTGCCGGGAACCTGGCGGGAGGATACGAGCAGTACTTC. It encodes CAGNLAGGYEQYF.

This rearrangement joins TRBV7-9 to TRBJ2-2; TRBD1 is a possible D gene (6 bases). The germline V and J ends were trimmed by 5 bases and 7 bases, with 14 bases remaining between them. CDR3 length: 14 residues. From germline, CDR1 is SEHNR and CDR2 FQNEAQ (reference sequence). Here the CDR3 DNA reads TGTGCCAGCAGCCGTAAACAGGGTTTCGGGGAGCTGTTTTTT. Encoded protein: CASSRKQGFGELFF.

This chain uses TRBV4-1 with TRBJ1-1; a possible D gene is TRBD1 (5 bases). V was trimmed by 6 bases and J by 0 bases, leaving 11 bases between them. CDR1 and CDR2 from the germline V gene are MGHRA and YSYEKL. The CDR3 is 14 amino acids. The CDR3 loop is CASRGVTVNTEAFF. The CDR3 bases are TGCGCCAGCAGGGGGGTGACAGTGAACACTGAAGCTTTCTTT.

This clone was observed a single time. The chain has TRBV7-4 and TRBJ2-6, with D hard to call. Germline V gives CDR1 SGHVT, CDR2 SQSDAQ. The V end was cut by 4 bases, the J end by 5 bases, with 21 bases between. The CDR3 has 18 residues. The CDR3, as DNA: TGTGCCAGCAGCTCGCGGACCAGCTCACAAAGTCGGGCCAACGTCCTGACTTTC. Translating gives CASSSRTSSQSRANVLTF.

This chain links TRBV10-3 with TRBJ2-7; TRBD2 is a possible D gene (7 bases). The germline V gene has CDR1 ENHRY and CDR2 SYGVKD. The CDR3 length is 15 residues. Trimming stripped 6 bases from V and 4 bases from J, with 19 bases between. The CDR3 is CAISDGTRGGYEQYF. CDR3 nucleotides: TGTGCCATCAGCGACGGGACAAGGGGAGGGTACGAGCAGTACTTC.

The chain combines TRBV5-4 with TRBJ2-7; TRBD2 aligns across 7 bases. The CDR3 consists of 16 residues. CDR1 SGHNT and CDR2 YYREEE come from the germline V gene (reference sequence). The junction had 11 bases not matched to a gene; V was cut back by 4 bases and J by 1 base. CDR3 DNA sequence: TGTGCCAGCAGCGGCGGGACTAATCCCTCTTCCTACGAGCAGTACTTC. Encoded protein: CASSGGTNPSSYEQYF.

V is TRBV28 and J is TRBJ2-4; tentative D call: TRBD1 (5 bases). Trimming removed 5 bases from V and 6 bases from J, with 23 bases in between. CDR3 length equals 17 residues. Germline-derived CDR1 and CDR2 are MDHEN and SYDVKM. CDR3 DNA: TGTGCCAGCAGTCGACCAAGGACACTCCCTTACACAAACATTCAGTACTTC. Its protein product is CASSRPRTLPYTNIQYF.

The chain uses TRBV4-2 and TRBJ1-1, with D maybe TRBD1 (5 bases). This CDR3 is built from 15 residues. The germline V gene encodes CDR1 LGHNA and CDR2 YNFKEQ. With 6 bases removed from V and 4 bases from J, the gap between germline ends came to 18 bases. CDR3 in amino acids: CASSPKPGGSTEAFF. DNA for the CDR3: TGTGCCAGCAGTCCCAAACCCGGGGGGAGCACTGAAGCTTTCTTT.

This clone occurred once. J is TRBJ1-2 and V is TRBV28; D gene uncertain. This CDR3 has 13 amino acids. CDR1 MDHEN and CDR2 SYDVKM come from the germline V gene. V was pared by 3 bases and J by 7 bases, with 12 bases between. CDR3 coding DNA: TGTGCCAGCAGTTTCCCCCGGGGATTTGGCTACACCTTC. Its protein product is CASSFPRGFGYTF.

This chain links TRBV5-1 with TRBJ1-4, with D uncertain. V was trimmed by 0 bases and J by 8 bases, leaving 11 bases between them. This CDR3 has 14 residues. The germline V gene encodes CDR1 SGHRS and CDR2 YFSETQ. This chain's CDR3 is CASSLDPLREKLFF. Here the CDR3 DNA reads TGCGCCAGCAGCTTGGACCCACTTCGGGAAAAACTGTTTTTT.

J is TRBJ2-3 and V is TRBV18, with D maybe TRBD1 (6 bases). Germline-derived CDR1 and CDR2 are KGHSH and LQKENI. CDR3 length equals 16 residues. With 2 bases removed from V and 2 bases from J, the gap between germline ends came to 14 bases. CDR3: CASSPDGTSFTDTQYF. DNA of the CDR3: TGTGCCAGCTCACCAGACGGGACATCCTTCACAGATACGCAGTATTTT.

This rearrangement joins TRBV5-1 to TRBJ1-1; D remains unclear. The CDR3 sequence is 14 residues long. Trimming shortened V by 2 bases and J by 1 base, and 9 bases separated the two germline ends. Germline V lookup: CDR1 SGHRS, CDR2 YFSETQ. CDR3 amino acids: CASSFAFENTEAFF. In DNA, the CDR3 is TGCGCCAGCAGCTTTGCCTTTGAGAACACTGAAGCTTTCTTT.

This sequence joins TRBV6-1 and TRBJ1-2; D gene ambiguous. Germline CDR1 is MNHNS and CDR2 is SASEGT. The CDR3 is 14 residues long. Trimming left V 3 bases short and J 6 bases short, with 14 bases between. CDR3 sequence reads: CASSEGGGLDGYTF. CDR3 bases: TGTGCCAGCAGTGAGGGCGGCGGTCTCGATGGCTACACCTTC.

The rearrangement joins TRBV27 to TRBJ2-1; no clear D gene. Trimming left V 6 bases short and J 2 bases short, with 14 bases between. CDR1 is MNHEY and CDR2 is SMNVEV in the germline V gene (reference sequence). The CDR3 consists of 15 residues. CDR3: CASSQAIPPYNEQFF. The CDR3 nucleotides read TGTGCCAGCAGCCAAGCCATCCCCCCCTACAATGAGCAGTTCTTC.

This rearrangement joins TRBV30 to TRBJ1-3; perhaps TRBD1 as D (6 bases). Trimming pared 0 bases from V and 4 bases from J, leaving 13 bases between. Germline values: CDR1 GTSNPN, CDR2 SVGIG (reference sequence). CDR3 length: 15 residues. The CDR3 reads CAWSVQDRIGNTIYF. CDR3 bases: TGTGCCTGGAGTGTACAGGACAGAATAGGAAACACCATATATTTT.

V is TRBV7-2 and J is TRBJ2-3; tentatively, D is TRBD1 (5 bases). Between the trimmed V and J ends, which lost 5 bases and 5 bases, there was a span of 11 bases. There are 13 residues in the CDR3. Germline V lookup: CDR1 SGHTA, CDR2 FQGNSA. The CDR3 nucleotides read TGTGCCAGCAGCCTCTCGCAGGGAGATACGCAGTATTTT. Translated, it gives CASSLSQGDTQYF.

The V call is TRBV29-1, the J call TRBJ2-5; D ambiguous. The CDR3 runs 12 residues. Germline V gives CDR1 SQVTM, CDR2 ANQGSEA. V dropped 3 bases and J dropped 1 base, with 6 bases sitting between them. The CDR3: CSVEITQETQYF. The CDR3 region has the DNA TGCAGCGTTGAGATCACCCAAGAGACCCAGTACTTC.

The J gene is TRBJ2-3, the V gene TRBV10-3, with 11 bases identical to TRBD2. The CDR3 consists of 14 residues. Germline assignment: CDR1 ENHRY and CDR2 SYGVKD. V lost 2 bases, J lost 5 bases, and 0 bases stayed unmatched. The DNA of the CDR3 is TGTGCCATCAGTGAGGGACTAGCGGGAGATACGCAGTATTTT. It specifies CAISEGLAGDTQYF.

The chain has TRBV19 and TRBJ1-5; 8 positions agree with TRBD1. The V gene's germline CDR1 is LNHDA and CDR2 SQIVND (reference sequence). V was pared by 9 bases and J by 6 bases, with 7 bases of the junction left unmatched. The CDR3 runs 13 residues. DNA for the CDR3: TGTGCCAGCGCGCGACAGGGGATTCAGCCCCAGCATTTT. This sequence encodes CASARQGIQPQHF.

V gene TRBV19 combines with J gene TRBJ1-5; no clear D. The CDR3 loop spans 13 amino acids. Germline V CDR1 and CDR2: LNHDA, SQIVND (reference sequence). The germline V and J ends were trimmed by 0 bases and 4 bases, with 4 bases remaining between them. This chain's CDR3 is CASSIERNQPQHF. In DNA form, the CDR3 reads TGTGCCAGTAGTATAGAACGGAATCAGCCCCAGCATTTT.

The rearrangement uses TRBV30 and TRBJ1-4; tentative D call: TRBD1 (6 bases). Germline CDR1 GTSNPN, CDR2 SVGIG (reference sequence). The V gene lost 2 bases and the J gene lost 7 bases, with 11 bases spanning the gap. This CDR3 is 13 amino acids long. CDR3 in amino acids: CAWSLGGGEKLFF. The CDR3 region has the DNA TGTGCCTGGAGTTTAGGGGGAGGTGAAAAACTGTTTTTT.

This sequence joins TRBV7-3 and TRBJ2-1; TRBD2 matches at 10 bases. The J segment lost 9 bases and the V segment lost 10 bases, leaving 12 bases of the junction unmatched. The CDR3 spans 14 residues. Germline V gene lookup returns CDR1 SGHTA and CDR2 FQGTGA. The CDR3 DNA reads TGTGCCACCGCCCAGGTAGCGGGGGGCGGTGAGCAGTTCTTC. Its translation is CATAQVAGGGEQFF.

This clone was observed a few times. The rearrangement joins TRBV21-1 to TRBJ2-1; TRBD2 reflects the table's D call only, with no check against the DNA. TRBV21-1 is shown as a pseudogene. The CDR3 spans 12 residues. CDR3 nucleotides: TGTGCCAGCAGCAAAGACTACTTTTTGGAGTTCTTC. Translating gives CASSKDYFLEFF.